The 9 T cell receptor beta chains listed next were all sequenced from one sample in a study of PD-L1 blockade in urothelial cancer. The time point here: pretreatment peripheral blood. The data were produced by immunoSEQ multiplex PCR, yet TCRdb's version contains in-frame clones alone and is incomplete. The table lists fewer than 95,000 clones, 84% of them singletons. This specimen consisted of PBMCs, obtained around atezolizumab (anti-PD-L1) treatment. These receptors all stem from a man in his 60s with urothelial cancer.

The chain carries TRBV18 and TRBJ1-5, with a tentative D call TRBD1 (5 bases). Germline V CDR1 and CDR2: KGHSH, LQKENI. This CDR3 comprises 15 residues. V dropped 3 bases and J dropped 1 base, with 10 bases sitting between them. CDR3 coding DNA: TGTGCCAGCTCACCTGGACAATTAAGCAATCAGCCCCAGCATTTT. Translating gives CASSPGQLSNQPQHF.

The chain recombines TRBV4-1 with TRBJ2-3, with D possibly TRBD2 on 6 matching bases. The germline gives CDR1 MGHRA, CDR2 YSYEKL. The CDR3 has 15 residues. Trimming pared 6 bases from V and 5 bases from J, leaving 18 bases between. The CDR3 loop is CASSPFGGGQDTQYF. CDR3 in DNA: TGCGCCAGCAGTCCCTTCGGGGGTGGGCAAGATACGCAGTATTTT.

V usage is TRBV29-1 and J usage is TRBJ1-1; TRBD1 aligns across 8 bases. The germline CDR1 and CDR2 sequences are SQVTM and ANQGSEA. The CDR3 consists of 14 residues. The V segment lost 7 bases and the J segment 5 bases; nucleotides outside the gene matches: 12. The CDR3 coding sequence is TGCAGCGCTACCAGGGGGCGGGTAACAACTGAAGCTTTCTTT. It is translated as CSATRGRVTTEAFF.

V and J are TRBV16 and TRBJ1-2; D not certain. CDR3 length equals 11 residues. V gave up 1 base and J gave up 7 bases, with 4 bases separating them. The V gene's germline CDR1 is KGHSY and CDR2 FQNENV. CDR3 sequence: CASSQFGGYTF. CDR3 sequence (DNA): TGTGCCAGCAGCCAATTCGGTGGCTACACCTTC.

This clone was picked up a small number of times. The gene calls are TRBV28 and TRBJ2-7; 7 bases line up with TRBD2. The V segment lost 6 bases and the J segment 2 bases; nucleotides outside the gene matches: 1. CDR1 is MDHEN, CDR2 SYDVKM, per germline. This CDR3 has 12 amino acids. This CDR3 is CASSGRTYEQYF. The CDR3, as DNA: TGTGCCAGCAGCGGGAGGACCTACGAGCAGTACTTC.

V and J are TRBV6-1 and TRBJ2-1; 8 positions agree with TRBD1. V gave up 9 bases and J gave up 0 bases; unmatched junction bases: 7. The CDR3 contains 15 residues. Germline V gene data show CDR1 as MNHNS and CDR2 as SASEGT. Here the CDR3 DNA reads TGTGCCAGTGGACAGGGTATGAGCTCCTACAATGAGCAGTTCTTC. Its protein is CASGQGMSSYNEQFF.

V usage is TRBV19 and J usage is TRBJ2-4; 7 bases are a match to TRBD1. Germline assignment: CDR1 LNHDA and CDR2 SQIVND (reference sequence). V lost 0 bases to trimming and J lost 10 bases; unmatched junction nucleotides: 3. The length of the CDR3 is 13 residues. CDR3 DNA sequence: TGTGCCAGTAGTATAGAGCCAGGGGGAATTCAGTACTTC. This translates into CASSIEPGGIQYF.

The chain couples TRBV19 to TRBJ2-1, with a possible D match to TRBD2 (6 bases). The germline gives CDR1 LNHDA, CDR2 SQIVND (reference sequence). Trimming removed 2 bases from V and 6 bases from J, with 17 bases in between. The CDR3 totals 16 residues. In DNA form, the CDR3 reads TGTGCCAGTAGTATACAAAGGTCGCTAGCGCGCAATGAGCAGTTCTTC. Its protein is CASSIQRSLARNEQFF.

The CDR3 coding sequence is TGCGCCAGCAGCCAAGGGAGTTCGGGCACAGATACGCAGTATTTT. Protein: CASSQGSSGTDTQYF. This chain uses TRBV4-3 with TRBJ2-3, with D unresolved. In germline, CDR1 is LGHNA, CDR2 YSLEER. This CDR3 region has 15 residues. V dropped 1 base and J dropped 1 base, with 9 bases sitting between them.